These 8 T cell receptor beta chains share one sample of origin, sequenced in a study of long-term antiretroviral therapy in people with HIV. Sequencing relied on immunoSEQ assay v3.0, run at survey level. The data were produced by immunoSEQ multiplex PCR, yet TCRdb's version contains in-frame clones alone and is incomplete. This sample yields under 30,000 clones, of which approximately 86% are seen a single time; roughly 7% belongs to the top ten. Here the sequenced sample was unsorted PBMCs, taken around 5 years before starting antiretroviral therapy. The origin of the receptors is a man aged 45 to 65 with HIV.

This chain links TRBV6-5 with TRBJ2-7, with 10 bases fitting TRBD1. Germline CDR1 is MNHEY and CDR2 is SVGAGI. There are 14 residues in the CDR3. V was clipped by 7 bases and J by 6 bases; unmatched bases: 9. The CDR3 here is CASNGQGGFGEQYF. DNA of the CDR3: TGTGCCAGCAACGGACAGGGGGGCTTCGGCGAGCAGTACTTC.

V and J are TRBV7-7 and TRBJ2-3; 12 bases line up with TRBD2. The CDR3 contains 17 residues. After removal of 1 base from V and 0 bases from J, the junction contained 2 bases not matched to a gene. Germline loops: CDR1 SSHAT, CDR2 FNYEAQ (reference sequence). The CDR3 DNA reads as TGTGCCAGCAGCTTAGGACTAGCGGGAGTCAGCACAGATACGCAGTATTTT. Residues: CASSLGLAGVSTDTQYF.

The chain is built from TRBV29-1 and TRBJ2-7; D may be TRBD2 (6 bases). This CDR3 spans 14 amino acids. Trimming removed 7 bases at V and 0 bases at J, with 16 bases between. Germline values: CDR1 SQVTM, CDR2 ANQGSEA. The CDR3 is CSAAAGTHSYEQYF. The DNA of the CDR3 is TGCAGCGCTGCCGCCGGGACTCACTCCTACGAGCAGTACTTC.

This CDR3 reads CASSADGVNTEAFF. The DNA of the CDR3 is TGTGCCAGCTCAGCGGACGGAGTGAACACTGAAGCTTTCTTT. This chain connects TRBV18 to TRBJ1-1, with no clear D. Between the trimmed V and J ends, which lost 5 bases and 0 bases, there was a span of 10 bases. The CDR3 contains 14 residues. Germline V lookup: CDR1 KGHSH, CDR2 LQKENI. Looking up the rest from reference TRBV18 and TRBJ1-1 gives the full variable domain: NAGVMQNPRHLVRRRGQEARLRCSPMKGHSHVYWYRQLPEEGLKFMVYLQKENIIDESGMPKERFSAEFPKEGPSILRIQQVVRGDSAAYFCASSADGVNTEAFFGQGTRLTVV.

J is TRBJ2-7 and V is TRBV30; D is unclear. Per germline, CDR1 GTSNPN and CDR2 SVGIG (reference sequence). The CDR3 spans 12 residues. Trimming took 3 bases from V and 3 from J, leaving 9 bases between them. CDR3: CAWRGGRYEQYF. In DNA form, the CDR3 reads TGTGCCTGGAGGGGTGGACGCTACGAGCAGTACTTC.

The chain joins TRBV10-1 to TRBJ2-5, with D unclear. The V and J ends lost 0 bases and 8 bases respectively, with 4 bases between them. The length of the CDR3 is 11 residues. Germline V gene lookup returns CDR1 WNHNN and CDR2 SYGVQD (reference sequence). This CDR3 reads CASSESGTQYF. CDR3 nucleotides: TGCGCCAGCAGTGAGTCAGGAACCCAGTACTTC.

The chain carries TRBV2 and TRBJ1-6, with a tentative D call TRBD1 (6 bases). The CDR3 is 16 amino acids. With 8 bases removed from V and 9 bases from J, the gap between germline ends came to 23 bases. Germline V CDR1 and CDR2: SNHLY, FYNNEI. The CDR3 DNA reads TGTGCCAGCTCCGGAGGGGGGGCAAATAGTGGTTCACCCCTCCACTTT. Translated, it gives CASSGGGANSGSPLHF.

The chain employs TRBV11-3 and TRBJ2-1; D gene unclear. The germline V and J ends were trimmed by 2 bases and 9 bases, with 11 bases remaining between them. Germline V CDR1 and CDR2: SGHNT, YENEEA. The CDR3 is made up of 13 amino acids. CDR3 residues: CASSLRTIGEQFF. The CDR3 region has the DNA TGTGCCAGCAGCTTAAGAACTATTGGTGAGCAGTTCTTC.